The 27 T cell receptor beta chains in this list originate from one sample, sequenced in a study of control samples from healthy donors and cancer patients. The method was immunoSEQ multiplex PCR; TCRdb's version includes in-frame clones alone and lacks a portion of them. The sample yields 100,000 to 150,000 clones, roughly 92% seen once. The sequenced material came from blood. Receptors were obtained from a man aged 18 to 30 in good health.

The J gene is TRBJ1-6, the V gene TRBV12-3 or TRBV12-4, with no clear D. The CDR3 has 12 amino acids. Deletions cut 2 bases from V and 7 bases from J, with 3 bases between. CDR3 protein: CASSLPNSPLHF. CDR3 DNA: TGTGCCAGCAGTTTACCCAATTCACCCCTCCACTTT.

This chain connects TRBV27 to TRBJ1-1; tentative D call: TRBD1 (5 bases). From germline, CDR1 is MNHEY and CDR2 SMNVEV (reference sequence). V was shortened by 4 bases and J by 4 bases, with 7 bases between the two germline ends. The CDR3 length is 12 residues. The CDR3 reads CASSWGGTEAFF. The CDR3 region has the DNA TGTGCCAGCAGTTGGGGGGGCACTGAAGCTTTCTTT.

The V and J genes are TRBV4-2 and TRBJ1-3; possible D gene TRBD1, 5 bases. The CDR3 spans 16 residues. Trimming removed 2 bases at V and 4 bases at J, with 15 bases between. Per the germline V gene, CDR1 is LGHNA and CDR2 is YNFKEQ. CDR3 bases: TGTGCCAGCAGCCAATATCTCGGGACGACAGGAAACACCATATATTTT. Translated: CASSQYLGTTGNTIYF.

This clone was seen only once. This chain links TRBV19 with TRBJ2-7; 9 nucleotides line up with TRBD2. The CDR3 consists of 17 residues. Germline V lookup: CDR1 LNHDA, CDR2 SQIVND (reference sequence). After removal of 5 bases from V and 1 base from J, the junction contained 12 bases not matched to a gene. CDR3 in amino acids: CASSDHLSGGFSYEQYF. The CDR3 coding sequence is TGTGCCAGTAGTGACCACCTTAGCGGGGGATTTTCCTACGAGCAGTACTTC.

This clone was observed once. The chain carries TRBV4-2 and TRBJ2-1, with 9 nucleotides matching TRBD2. Germline V gene data show CDR1 as LGHNA and CDR2 as YNFKEQ. The CDR3 covers 13 residues. V lost 3 bases to trimming and J lost 8 bases; unmatched junction nucleotides: 2. This chain's CDR3 is CASSHERGDEQFF. The CDR3, as DNA: TGTGCCAGCAGCCACGAGCGGGGGGATGAGCAGTTCTTC.

The chain uses TRBV2 and TRBJ2-5; 14 bases line up with TRBD2. V dropped 5 bases and J dropped 4; count of bases not matched to a gene: 3. CDR1 is SNHLY, CDR2 FYNNEI, per germline. This CDR3 comprises 15 residues. CDR3 bases: TGTGCCAGCAGTTTGGGGACTAGCGGGGGAGAGACCCAGTACTTC. Residues: CASSLGTSGGETQYF.

This chain uses TRBV4-1 with TRBJ2-7, with 10 bases that match TRBD1. This CDR3 is built from 19 residues. Germline values: CDR1 MGHRA, CDR2 YSYEKL. The J segment lost 0 bases and the V segment lost 1 base, leaving 12 bases of the junction unmatched. The CDR3 is CASSQVRDRGQPFSYEQYF. The CDR3 bases are TGCGCCAGCAGCCAAGTAAGGGACAGGGGACAACCCTTCTCCTACGAGCAGTACTTC.

The genes are TRBV6-5 and TRBJ1-2, with no clear D. V lost 7 bases to trimming and J lost 3 bases, with 15 bases between them. The CDR3 covers 14 residues. Germline CDR1 is MNHEY and CDR2 is SVGAGI. The CDR3 bases are TGTGCCAGCACCCTAACGGAAGAGGACTATGGCTACACCTTC. Translation: CASTLTEEDYGYTF.

The chain carries TRBV21-1 and TRBJ2-1. TRBV21-1 is recorded as a pseudogene. The CDR3 extends over 14 amino acids. CDR3: CASFRASSYNEQFF. The CDR3 DNA is TGTGCCAGCTTTAGGGCAAGCTCCTACAATGAGCAGTTCTTC.

This clone was counted a few times. V is TRBV6-6 and J is TRBJ2-3, with D perhaps TRBD1 (7 bases). Trimming pared 9 bases from V and 1 base from J, leaving 14 bases between. CDR1 and CDR2 (germline): MNHNY, SVGAGI (reference sequence). The CDR3 is 14 amino acids. The CDR3 sequence: CASGGDRRTDTQYF. The DNA for the CDR3 is TGTGCCAGTGGCGGGGACAGACGCACAGATACGCAGTATTTT.

Regarding this clone: This CDR3 is also generated by other DNA sequences in the sample. The rearrangement uses TRBV5-1 and TRBJ2-5, with a weak D call TRBD1 (5 bases). Germline lookup yields CDR1 SGHRS and CDR2 YFSETQ. The CDR3 is 12 amino acids. The germline V and J ends were trimmed by 0 bases and 5 bases, with 5 bases remaining between them. The CDR3, as DNA: TGCGCCAGCAGCTTGGAGGGGGAGACCCAGTACTTC. This encodes CASSLEGETQYF.

J is TRBJ1-3 and V is TRBV5-4; D call uncertain. The V end was cut by 0 bases, the J end by 0 bases, with 16 bases between. Per germline, CDR1 SGHNT and CDR2 YYREEE (reference sequence). This CDR3 is 18 amino acids long. The CDR3 loop is CASSLEGTASLSGNTIYF. Here the CDR3 DNA reads TGTGCCAGCAGCTTGGAGGGAACAGCATCCCTCTCTGGAAACACCATATATTTT.

The chain couples TRBV19 to TRBJ1-2; D unclear. The CDR3 has 14 residues. V lost 1 base and J lost 0, with 6 bases in between. The germline V gene has CDR1 LNHDA and CDR2 SQIVND (reference sequence). In nucleotides, the CDR3 is TGTGCCAGTAGTATAGGGACTTCTAACTATGGCTACACCTTC. Its protein product is CASSIGTSNYGYTF.

The DNA of the CDR3 is TGTGCCAGCAGTGAGCGACGGAACTCCTACGAGCAGTACTTC. Protein sequence: CASSERRNSYEQYF. The chain links TRBV2 to TRBJ2-7; D is ambiguous. V lost 3 bases to trimming and J lost 0 bases, with 9 bases between them. The V gene's germline CDR1 is SNHLY and CDR2 FYNNEI. The CDR3 has 14 residues.

The rearrangement joins TRBV5-1 to TRBJ1-2; D not resolved. The germline CDR1 and CDR2 sequences are SGHRS and YFSETQ. V lost 0 bases and J 4 bases, leaving 16 bases between the germline ends. This CDR3 has 16 amino acids. CDR3: CASSLDAGGNFYGYTF. DNA of the CDR3: TGCGCCAGCAGCTTGGATGCCGGCGGGAATTTCTATGGCTACACCTTC.

The rearrangement joins TRBV3-1 (or the pseudogene TRBV3-2) to TRBJ1-2; TRBD1 matches at 7 bases. The V gene's germline CDR1 is LGHDT and CDR2 YNNKEL (reference sequence). The V segment lost 4 bases and the J segment 8 bases; nucleotides outside the gene matches: 4. The CDR3 sequence is 12 residues long. CDR3 nucleotides: TGTGCCAGCAGCCTCAAGGGACAGGGCTACACCTTC. Amino acids: CASSLKGQGYTF.

This clone is a singleton in its sample. This sequence joins TRBV5-4 and TRBJ2-7; D is possibly TRBD2 (5 bases). The V gene's germline CDR1 is SGHNT and CDR2 YYREEE (reference sequence). Trimming removed 5 bases from V and 2 bases from J, with 17 bases in between. The CDR3 extends over 15 amino acids. The CDR3 DNA reads as TGTGCCAGCAGGTTAGGAGGCCAAGGCCCCTACGAGCAGTACTTC. Translating it yields CASRLGGQGPYEQYF.

The CDR3 here is CASGLVTEDQPQHF. The CDR3 DNA is TGTGCTAGTGGTTTGGTAACTGAGGATCAGCCCCAGCATTTT. The rearrangement links TRBV12-5 to TRBJ1-5; D unresolved. Germline V lookup: CDR1 LGHNT, CDR2 FRNRAP. The CDR3 has 14 amino acids. Deletions cut 0 bases from V and 5 bases from J, with 8 bases between.

CDR3 in DNA: TGTGCCATCAGTGGTAGGGGACAGGCCGACGCTGAAGCTTTCTTT. Its translation is CAISGRGQADAEAFF. V gene TRBV10-3 combines with J gene TRBJ1-1, with 8 nucleotides matching TRBD1. Germline-derived CDR1 and CDR2 are ENHRY and SYGVKD. The CDR3 sequence is 15 residues long. V shed 4 bases and J 6 bases; nucleotides not matched to a gene: 10.

Here the CDR3 reads CASSWQGTGGAGYEQYF. The CDR3 DNA reads TGTGCCAGCAGCTGGCAAGGGACAGGGGGCGCCGGCTACGAGCAGTACTTC. The genes are TRBV7-2 and TRBJ2-7; 12 bases line up with TRBD1. Trimming at V came to 4 bases and at J to 3 bases, leaving 10 bases not matched to a gene. Germline CDR1 and CDR2: SGHTA and FQGNSA. The CDR3 sequence is 17 residues long.

V and J are TRBV14 and TRBJ1-2, with D unresolved. Trimming cost V 5 bases and J 8 bases, with 18 bases left between them. The CDR3 has 14 residues. Germline V lookup: CDR1 SGHDN, CDR2 FVKESK. This chain's CDR3 is CASSKDGSTGGYTF. The CDR3 coding sequence is TGTGCCAGCAGCAAGGACGGGTCAACGGGAGGCTACACCTTC. The entire variable domain, with the rest obtained from reference TRBV14 and TRBJ1-2, is as follows: EAGVTQFPSHSVIEKGQTVTLRCDPISGHDNLYWYRRVMGKEIKFLLHFVKESKQDESGMPNNRFLAERTGGTYSTLKVQPAELEDSGVYFCASSKDGSTGGYTFGSGTRLTVV.

The chain carries TRBV5-1 and TRBJ2-3; TRBD1 might be the D (6 bases). Germline CDR1 and CDR2: SGHRS and YFSETQ. This CDR3 spans 16 amino acids. V lost 5 bases and J 3 bases, leaving 19 bases between the germline ends. In nucleotides, the CDR3 is TGCGCCAGCAGTACCTACAGGGTAAGCAAGACAGATACGCAGTATTTT. Its protein is CASSTYRVSKTDTQYF.

The chain recombines TRBV9 with TRBJ1-2, with D tentatively TRBD1 (5 bases). In germline, CDR1 is SGDLS, CDR2 YYNGEE. This CDR3 spans 14 amino acids. V was cut by 3 bases and J by 3 bases, with 12 bases left in between. CDR3 amino acids: CASSAQGSDYGYTF. CDR3 nucleotide sequence: TGTGCCAGCAGCGCTCAGGGATCCGACTATGGCTACACCTTC.

This clone has just one count. V usage is TRBV7-2 and J usage is TRBJ2-1; maybe TRBD2 (5 bases). The CDR3 has 14 amino acids. Germline V gene data show CDR1 as SGHTA and CDR2 as FQGNSA. The ends were cut back, 5 bases at V and 10 bases at J, with 18 bases in the middle. The CDR3 nucleotides read TGTGCCAGCAGCCCCCAGAGGACTGGGCGAGAGCAGTTCTTC. Residues: CASSPQRTGREQFF.

The J gene is TRBJ1-6, the V gene TRBV9; no firm D call. V was cut by 0 bases and J by 0 bases, with 13 bases left in between. Germline V gene lookup returns CDR1 SGDLS and CDR2 YYNGEE. The CDR3 extends over 18 amino acids. The CDR3 loop reads CASSVGAGLSSYNSPLHF. As DNA, the CDR3 is TGTGCCAGCAGCGTAGGGGCGGGCCTCAGCTCCTATAATTCACCCCTCCACTTT.

The chain is built from TRBV27 and TRBJ2-7; 7 bases map to TRBD1. The trim removed 4 bases at V and 5 bases at J, leaving 14 bases unmatched. CDR1 MNHEY and CDR2 SMNVEV come from the germline V gene (reference sequence). The CDR3 is made up of 16 amino acids. The chain's CDR3 is CASSSPPDRPPHEQYF. CDR3 nucleotides: TGTGCCAGCAGTTCTCCCCCGGACAGGCCTCCCCACGAGCAGTACTTC.

The genes are TRBV4-1 and TRBJ1-1; the D gene is possibly TRBD1 (6 bases). This CDR3 comprises 15 residues. Trimming left V 0 bases short and J 5 bases short, with 13 bases between. CDR1 and CDR2 (germline): MGHRA, YSYEKL. The CDR3: CASSQDPIGGTEAFF. CDR3 nucleotides: TGCGCCAGCAGCCAAGATCCTATAGGGGGAACTGAAGCTTTCTTT.